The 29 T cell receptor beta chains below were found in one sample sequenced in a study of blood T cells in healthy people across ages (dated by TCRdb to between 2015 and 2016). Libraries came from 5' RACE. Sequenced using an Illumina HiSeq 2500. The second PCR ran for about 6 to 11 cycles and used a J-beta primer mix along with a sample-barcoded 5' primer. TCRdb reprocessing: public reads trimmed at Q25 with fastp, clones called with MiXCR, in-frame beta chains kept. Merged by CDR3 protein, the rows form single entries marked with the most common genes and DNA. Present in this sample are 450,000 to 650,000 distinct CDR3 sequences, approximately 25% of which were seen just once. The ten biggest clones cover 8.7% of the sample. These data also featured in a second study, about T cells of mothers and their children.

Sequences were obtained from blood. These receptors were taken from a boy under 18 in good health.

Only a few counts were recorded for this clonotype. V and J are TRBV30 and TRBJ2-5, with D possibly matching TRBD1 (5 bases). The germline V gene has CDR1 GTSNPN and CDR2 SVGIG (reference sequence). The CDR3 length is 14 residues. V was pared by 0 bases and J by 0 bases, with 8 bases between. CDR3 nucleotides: TGTGCCTGGAGTGTAGGGGTTTACCAAGAGACCCAGTACTTC. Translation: CAWSVGVYQETQYF. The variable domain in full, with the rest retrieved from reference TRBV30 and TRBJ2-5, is SQTIHQWPATLVQPVGSPLSLECTVEGTSNPNLYWYRQAAGRGLQLLFYSVGIGQISSEVPQNLSASRPQDRQFILSSKKLLLSDSGFYLCAWSVGVYQETQYFGPGTRLLVL.

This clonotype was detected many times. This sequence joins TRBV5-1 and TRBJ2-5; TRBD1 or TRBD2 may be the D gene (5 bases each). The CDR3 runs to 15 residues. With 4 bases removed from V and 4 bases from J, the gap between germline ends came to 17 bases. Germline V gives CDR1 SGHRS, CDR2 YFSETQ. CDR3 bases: TGCGCCAGCAGCCCGAGGGACGGTCCAAGAGAGACCCAGTACTTC. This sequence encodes CASSPRDGPRETQYF.

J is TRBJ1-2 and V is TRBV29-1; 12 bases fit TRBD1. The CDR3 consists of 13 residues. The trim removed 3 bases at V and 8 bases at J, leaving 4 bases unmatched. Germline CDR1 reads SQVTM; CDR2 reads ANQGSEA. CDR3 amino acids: CSVEGQGAQGYTF. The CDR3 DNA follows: TGCAGCGTTGAGGGACAGGGGGCGCAAGGCTACACCTTC.

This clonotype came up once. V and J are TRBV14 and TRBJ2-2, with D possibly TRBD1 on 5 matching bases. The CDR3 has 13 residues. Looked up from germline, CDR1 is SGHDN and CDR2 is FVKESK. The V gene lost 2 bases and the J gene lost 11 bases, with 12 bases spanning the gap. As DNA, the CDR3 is TGTGCCAGCAGCCAATCCGGACATGCTGAGCTGTTTTTT. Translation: CASSQSGHAELFF. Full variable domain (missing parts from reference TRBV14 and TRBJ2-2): EAGVTQFPSHSVIEKGQTVTLRCDPISGHDNLYWYRRVMGKEIKFLLHFVKESKQDESGMPNNRFLAERTGGTYSTLKVQPAELEDSGVYFCASSQSGHAELFFGEGSRLTVL.

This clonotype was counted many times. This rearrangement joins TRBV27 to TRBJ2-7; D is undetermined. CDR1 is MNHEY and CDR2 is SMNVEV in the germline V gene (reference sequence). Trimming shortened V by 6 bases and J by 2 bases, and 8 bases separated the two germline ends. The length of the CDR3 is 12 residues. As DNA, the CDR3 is TGTGCCAGCAGCCTTAGTCCCTACGAGCAGTACTTC. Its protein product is CASSLSPYEQYF.

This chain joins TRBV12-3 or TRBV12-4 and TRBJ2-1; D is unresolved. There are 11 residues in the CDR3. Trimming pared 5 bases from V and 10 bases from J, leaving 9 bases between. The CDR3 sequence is CASSRLREQFF. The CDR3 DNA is TGTGCCAGCAGTCGCCTGAGGGAGCAGTTCTTC.

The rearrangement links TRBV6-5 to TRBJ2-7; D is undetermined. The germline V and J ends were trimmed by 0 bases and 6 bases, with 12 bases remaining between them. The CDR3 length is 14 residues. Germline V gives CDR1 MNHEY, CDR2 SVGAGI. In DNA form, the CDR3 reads TGTGCCAGCAGTTACTCGATCCGCCCATCCGAGCAGTACTTC. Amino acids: CASSYSIRPSEQYF.

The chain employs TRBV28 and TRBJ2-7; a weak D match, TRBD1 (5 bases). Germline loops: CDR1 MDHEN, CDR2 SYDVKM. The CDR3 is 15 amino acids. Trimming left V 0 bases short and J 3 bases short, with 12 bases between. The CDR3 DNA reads TGTGCCAGCAGTTTATGGCCAGGGAAAGTCTACGAGCAGTACTTC. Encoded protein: CASSLWPGKVYEQYF.

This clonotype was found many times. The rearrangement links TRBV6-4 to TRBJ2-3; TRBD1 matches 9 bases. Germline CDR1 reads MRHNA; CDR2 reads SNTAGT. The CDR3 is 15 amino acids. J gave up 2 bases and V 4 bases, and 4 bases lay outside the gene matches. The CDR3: CASSAGTGNTDTQYF. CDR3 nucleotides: TGTGCCAGCAGTGCCGGGACAGGGAACACAGATACGCAGTATTTT.

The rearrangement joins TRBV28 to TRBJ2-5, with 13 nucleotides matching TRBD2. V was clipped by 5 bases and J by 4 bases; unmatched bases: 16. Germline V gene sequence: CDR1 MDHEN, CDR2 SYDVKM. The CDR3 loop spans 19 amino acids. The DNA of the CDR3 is TGTGCCAGCAGTCCAGAACCCCTCCTAGGACTAGCGGGGGCAGAGACCCAGTACTTC. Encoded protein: CASSPEPLLGLAGAETQYF.

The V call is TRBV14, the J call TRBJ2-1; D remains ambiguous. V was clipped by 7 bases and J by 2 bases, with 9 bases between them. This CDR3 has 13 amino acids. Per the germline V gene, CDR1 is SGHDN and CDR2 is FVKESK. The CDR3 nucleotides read TGTGCCAGCAACGTAGGGCCCTACAATGAGCAGTTCTTC. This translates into CASNVGPYNEQFF.

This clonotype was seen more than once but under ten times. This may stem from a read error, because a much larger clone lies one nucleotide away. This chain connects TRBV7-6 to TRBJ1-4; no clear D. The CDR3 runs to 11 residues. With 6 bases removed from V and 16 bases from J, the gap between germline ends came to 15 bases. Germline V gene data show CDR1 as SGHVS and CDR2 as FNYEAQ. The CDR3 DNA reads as TGTGCCAGCAGAACGGAGGCAGAACGGTTTTTT. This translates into CASRTEAERFF.

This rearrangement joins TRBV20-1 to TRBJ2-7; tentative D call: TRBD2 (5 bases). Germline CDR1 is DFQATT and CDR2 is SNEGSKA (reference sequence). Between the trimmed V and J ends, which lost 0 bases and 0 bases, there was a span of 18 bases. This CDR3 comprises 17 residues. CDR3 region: CSARDSGRTPSSYEQYF. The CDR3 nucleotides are TGCAGTGCTAGAGATTCGGGGAGAACCCCTAGCTCCTACGAGCAGTACTTC.

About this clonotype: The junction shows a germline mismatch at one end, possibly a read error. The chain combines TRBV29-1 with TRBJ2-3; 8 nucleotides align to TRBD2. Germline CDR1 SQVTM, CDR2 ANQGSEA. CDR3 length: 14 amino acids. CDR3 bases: TGCAGCGTCTTAGCGGGGATTAGCACAGATACGCAGTGTTTT. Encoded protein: CSVLAGISTDTQCF.

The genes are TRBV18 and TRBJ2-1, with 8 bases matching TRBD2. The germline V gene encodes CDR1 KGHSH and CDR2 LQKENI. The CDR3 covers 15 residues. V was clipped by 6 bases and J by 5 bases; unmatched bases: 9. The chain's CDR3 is CASSAGGRINNEQFF. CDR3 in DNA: TGTGCCAGCTCCGCTGGCGGGAGGATTAACAATGAGCAGTTCTTC.

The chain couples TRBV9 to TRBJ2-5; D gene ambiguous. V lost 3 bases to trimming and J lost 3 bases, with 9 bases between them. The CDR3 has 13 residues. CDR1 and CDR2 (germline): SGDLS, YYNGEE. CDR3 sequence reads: CASSAGGKETQYF. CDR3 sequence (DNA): TGTGCCAGCAGCGCCGGTGGGAAAGAGACCCAGTACTTC. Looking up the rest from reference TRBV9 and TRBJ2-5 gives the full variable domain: DSGVTQTPKHLITATGQRVTLRCSPRSGDLSVYWYQQSLDQGLQFLIQYYNGEERAKGNILERFSAQQFPDLHSELNLSSLELGDSALYFCASSAGGKETQYFGPGTRLLVL.

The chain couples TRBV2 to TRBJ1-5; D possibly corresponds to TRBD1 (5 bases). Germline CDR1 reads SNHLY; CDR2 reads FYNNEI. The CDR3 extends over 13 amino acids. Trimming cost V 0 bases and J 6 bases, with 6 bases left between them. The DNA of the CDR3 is TGTGCCAGCAGTGAAGCGCAGGGTCAGCCCCAGCATTTT. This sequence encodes CASSEAQGQPQHF. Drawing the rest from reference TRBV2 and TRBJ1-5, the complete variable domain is EPEVTQTPSHQVTQMGQEVILRCVPISNHLYFYWYRQILGQKVEFLVSFYNNEISEKSEIFDDQFSVERPDGSNFTLKIRSTKLEDSAMYFCASSEAQGQPQHFGDGTRLSIL.

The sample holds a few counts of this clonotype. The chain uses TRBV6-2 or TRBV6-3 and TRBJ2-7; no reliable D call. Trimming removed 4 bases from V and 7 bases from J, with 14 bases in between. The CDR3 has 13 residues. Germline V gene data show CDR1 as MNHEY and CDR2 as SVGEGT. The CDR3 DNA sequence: TGTGCCAGCAGTTCCCTACTACCCGGGGAGCAGTACTTC. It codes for CASSSLLPGEQYF.

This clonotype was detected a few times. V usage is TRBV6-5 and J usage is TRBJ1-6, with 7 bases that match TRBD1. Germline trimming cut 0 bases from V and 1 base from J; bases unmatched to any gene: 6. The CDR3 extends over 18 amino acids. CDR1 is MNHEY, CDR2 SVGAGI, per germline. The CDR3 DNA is TGTGCCAGCAGTTACTCCCGAAACAGGGGATCCTATAATTCACCCCTCCACTTT. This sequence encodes CASSYSRNRGSYNSPLHF.

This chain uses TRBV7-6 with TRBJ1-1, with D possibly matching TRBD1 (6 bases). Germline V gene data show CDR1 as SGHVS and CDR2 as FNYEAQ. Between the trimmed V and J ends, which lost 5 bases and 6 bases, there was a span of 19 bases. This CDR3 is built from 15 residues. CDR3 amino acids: CASSLERQVVAEAFF. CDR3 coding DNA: TGTGCCAGCAGCCTGGAAAGACAGGTCGTCGCTGAAGCTTTCTTT.

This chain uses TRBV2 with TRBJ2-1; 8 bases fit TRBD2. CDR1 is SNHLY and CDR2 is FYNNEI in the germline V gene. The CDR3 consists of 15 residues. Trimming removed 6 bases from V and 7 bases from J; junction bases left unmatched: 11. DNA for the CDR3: TGTGCCAGCAGATCCCGGGTAGCGGGGAATAATGAGCAGTTCTTC. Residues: CASRSRVAGNNEQFF.

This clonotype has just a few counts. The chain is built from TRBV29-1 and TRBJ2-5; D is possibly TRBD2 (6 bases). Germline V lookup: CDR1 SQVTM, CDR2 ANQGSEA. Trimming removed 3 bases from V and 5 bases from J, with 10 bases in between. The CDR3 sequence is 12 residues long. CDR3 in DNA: TGCAGCGTTGATGGCGGGGAGGAGACCCAGTACTTC. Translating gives CSVDGGEETQYF. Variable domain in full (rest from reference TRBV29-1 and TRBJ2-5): SAVISQKPSRDICQRGTSLTIQCQVDSQVTMMFWYRQQPGQSLTLIATANQGSEATYESGFVIDKFPISRPNLTFSTLTVSNMSPEDSSIYLCSVDGGEETQYFGPGTRLLVL.

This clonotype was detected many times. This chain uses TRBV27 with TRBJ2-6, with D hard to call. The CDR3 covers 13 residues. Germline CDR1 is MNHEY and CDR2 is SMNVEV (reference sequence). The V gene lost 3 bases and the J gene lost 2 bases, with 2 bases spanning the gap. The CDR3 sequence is CASSFPGANVLTF. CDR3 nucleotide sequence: TGTGCCAGCAGTTTCCCTGGGGCCAACGTCCTGACTTTC.

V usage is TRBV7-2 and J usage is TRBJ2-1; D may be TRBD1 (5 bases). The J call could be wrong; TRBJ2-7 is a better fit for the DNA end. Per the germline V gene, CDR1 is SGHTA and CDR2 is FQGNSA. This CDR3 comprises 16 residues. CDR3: CASSSQGGRSSYEQYF. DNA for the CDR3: TGTGCCAGCAGCTCCCAGGGTGGGCGGAGCTCCTACGAGCAGTACTTC.

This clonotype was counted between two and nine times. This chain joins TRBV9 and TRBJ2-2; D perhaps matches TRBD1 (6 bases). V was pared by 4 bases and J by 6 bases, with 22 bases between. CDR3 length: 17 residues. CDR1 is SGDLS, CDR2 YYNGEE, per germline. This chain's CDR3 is CASSPQRTALDSGELFF. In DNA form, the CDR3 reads TGTGCCAGCAGCCCTCAACGGACAGCGCTAGACTCCGGGGAGCTGTTTTTT. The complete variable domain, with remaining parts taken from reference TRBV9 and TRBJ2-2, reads DSGVTQTPKHLITATGQRVTLRCSPRSGDLSVYWYQQSLDQGLQFLIQYYNGEERAKGNILERFSAQQFPDLHSELNLSSLELGDSALYFCASSPQRTALDSGELFFGEGSRLTVL.

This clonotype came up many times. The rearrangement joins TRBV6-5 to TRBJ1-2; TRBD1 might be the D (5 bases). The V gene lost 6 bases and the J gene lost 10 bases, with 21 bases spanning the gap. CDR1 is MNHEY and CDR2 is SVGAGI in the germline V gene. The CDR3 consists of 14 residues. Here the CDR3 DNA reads TGTGCCAGCAGAGACATCGCCAGGGTAAAAGACTACACCTTC. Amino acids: CASRDIARVKDYTF.

The CDR3 spells CASSLVRQGGGADEQFF. The CDR3, as DNA: TGTGCCAGCAGCTTAGTTAGGCAGGGCGGAGGAGCGGATGAGCAGTTCTTC. The chain uses TRBV7-8 and TRBJ2-1; either TRBD1 or TRBD2 may supply D (5 bases each). Trimming cost V 1 base and J 8 bases, with 21 bases left between them. The germline gives CDR1 SGHVS, CDR2 FQNEAQ. CDR3 length: 17 residues.

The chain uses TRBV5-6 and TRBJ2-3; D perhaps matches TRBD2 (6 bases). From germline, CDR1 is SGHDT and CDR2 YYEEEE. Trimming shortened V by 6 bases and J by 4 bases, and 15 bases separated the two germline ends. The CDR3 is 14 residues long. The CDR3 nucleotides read TGTGCCAGCAACCCGACGGGGGTCCCAGATACGCAGTATTTT. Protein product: CASNPTGVPDTQYF.

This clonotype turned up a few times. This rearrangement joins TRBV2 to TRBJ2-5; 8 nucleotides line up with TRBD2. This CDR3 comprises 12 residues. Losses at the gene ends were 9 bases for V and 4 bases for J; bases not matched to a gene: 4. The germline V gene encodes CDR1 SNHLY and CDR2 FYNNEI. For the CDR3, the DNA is TGTGCCAGAAGCGGGAGTGGAGAGACCCAGTACTTC. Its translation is CARSGSGETQYF. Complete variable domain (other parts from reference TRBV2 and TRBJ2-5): EPEVTQTPSHQVTQMGQEVILRCVPISNHLYFYWYRQILGQKVEFLVSFYNNEISEKSEIFDDQFSVERPDGSNFTLKIRSTKLEDSAMYFCARSGSGETQYFGPGTRLLVL.